These 13 T cell receptor beta chains were all obtained from the same sample, sequenced in a study of shared clonotypes between healthy human individuals. TCRdb keeps only in-frame clones here, not all; method: immunoSEQ multiplex PCR. The sample has a few million clones; roughly 93% are singletons. Naive CD8 cells comprised CD45RO-negative, CCR7-positively selected cells, excluding terminally differentiated effector memory CD45RA+ cells. The specimen sequenced was naive CD8+ T cells from PBMCs. The receptors derive from a man aged 18 to 29 in good health. Some clones in this sample may be carry-over from other donors' samples.

The chain is built from TRBV29-1 and TRBJ1-1; D unclear. CDR1 SQVTM and CDR2 ANQGSEA come from the germline V gene. Trimming removed 6 bases from V and 8 bases from J, with 16 bases in between. This CDR3 contains 12 residues. The CDR3 region has the DNA TGCAGCGTCCACAGTCCTACAGCAGAAGCTTTCTTT. Translated, it gives CSVHSPTAEAFF.

V is TRBV28 and J is TRBJ2-7; possible D gene TRBD2, 6 bases. Germline CDR1 and CDR2: MDHEN and SYDVKM. V was trimmed by 4 bases and J by 1 base, leaving 14 bases between them. This CDR3 is built from 15 residues. CDR3 nucleotide sequence: TGTGCCAGCAGTTCTGAGTGGGAGGCATCCTACGAGCAGTACTTC. It codes for CASSSEWEASYEQYF.

The V gene is TRBV2, the J gene TRBJ1-4; possibly TRBD1 for D (6 bases). The CDR3 loop spans 15 amino acids. V dropped 6 bases and J dropped 4 bases, with 15 bases sitting between them. CDR1 and CDR2 (germline): SNHLY, FYNNEI. DNA for the CDR3: TGTGCCAGCAGCCCAGGAACAGGGAATAATGAAAAACTGTTTTTT. Residues: CASSPGTGNNEKLFF. Supplemented by reference TRBV2 and TRBJ1-4, the full variable domain reads EPEVTQTPSHQVTQMGQEVILRCVPISNHLYFYWYRQILGQKVEFLVSFYNNEISEKSEIFDDQFSVERPDGSNFTLKIRSTKLEDSAMYFCASSPGTGNNEKLFFGSGTQLSVL.

The chain links TRBV13 to TRBJ2-3; 10 bases fit TRBD2. Per the germline V gene, CDR1 is PRHDT and CDR2 is FYEKMQ (reference sequence). The CDR3 extends over 16 amino acids. The ends lost 3 bases at V and 1 base at J; junction bases unmatched: 4. This chain's CDR3 is CASSFSAGGRTDTQYF. The CDR3 coding sequence is TGTGCCAGCAGCTTCTCAGCGGGAGGGCGCACAGATACGCAGTATTTT.

This clone came up once. The chain couples TRBV28 to TRBJ2-5; tentative D call: TRBD1 (6 bases). Germline assignment: CDR1 MDHEN and CDR2 SYDVKM. This CDR3 region has 14 residues. With 3 bases removed from V and 5 bases from J, the gap between germline ends came to 13 bases. The CDR3, as DNA: TGTGCCAGCAGTTTGGACAGACTTGAGGAGACCCAGTACTTC. Its translation is CASSLDRLEETQYF.

The chain is built from TRBV28 and TRBJ2-3, with TRBD2 matching 12 bases. The length of the CDR3 is 19 residues. J was trimmed by 0 bases and V by 4 bases; bases with no gene match: 11. CDR1 MDHEN and CDR2 SYDVKM come from the germline V gene. As DNA, the CDR3 is TGTGCCAGCAGTTGGACTAGCGGGGAGTCTTCGGCTAGCACAGATACGCAGTATTTT. It specifies CASSWTSGESSASTDTQYF.

J is TRBJ2-5 and V is TRBV10-3; D possibly corresponds to TRBD2 (6 bases). CDR3 length: 16 amino acids. Germline CDR1 is ENHRY and CDR2 is SYGVKD. V was clipped by 0 bases and J by 4 bases, with 15 bases between them. The DNA for the CDR3 is TGTGCCATCAGTGAGTCTCGCCTAGCGAGTCTAGAGACCCAGTACTTC. It specifies CAISESRLASLETQYF.

This CDR3 is CASSPAVRVNDPQHF. Written as DNA, the CDR3 is TGTGCCAGCAGTCCCGCTGTCAGGGTGAATGATCCCCAGCATTTT. The V and J genes are TRBV28 and TRBJ1-5, with D possibly being TRBD1 (5 bases). This CDR3 contains 15 residues. CDR1 and CDR2 from the germline V gene are MDHEN and SYDVKM. The ends were cut back, 5 bases at V and 10 bases at J, with 21 bases in the middle.

The chain employs TRBV5-1 and TRBJ2-7; D ambiguous. The CDR3 totals 16 residues. The germline V and J ends were trimmed by 4 bases and 0 bases, with 17 bases remaining between them. Germline V gene lookup returns CDR1 SGHRS and CDR2 YFSETQ. The CDR3 here is CASSPRPGTSSYEQYF. The CDR3 DNA follows: TGCGCCAGCAGCCCCAGGCCGGGTACTTCCTCCTACGAGCAGTACTTC.

The CDR3 coding sequence is TGTGCCAGCAGCGTAGCGTCCGGGCCCGCGAACACCGGGGAGCTGTTTTTT. It encodes CASSVASGPANTGELFF. The chain carries TRBV9 and TRBJ2-2; no definite D call. CDR3 length: 17 residues. Germline V gene data show CDR1 as SGDLS and CDR2 as YYNGEE. V dropped 0 bases and J dropped 0 bases, with 12 bases sitting between them.

This chain links TRBV11-1 with TRBJ1-1; D is undetermined. This CDR3 has 15 residues. The V gene's germline CDR1 is SGHAT and CDR2 FQDESV (reference sequence). V lost 5 bases, J lost 1 base, and 14 bases lay in between. The DNA for the CDR3 is TGTGCCAGCAGCCTCCTCAAACACGCGAACACTGAAGCTTTCTTT. Encoded protein: CASSLLKHANTEAFF.

J is TRBJ1-1 and V is TRBV29-1; 12 nucleotides line up with TRBD1. This CDR3 is 15 amino acids long. Germline CDR1 is SQVTM and CDR2 is ANQGSEA. Losses at the gene ends were 6 bases for V and 2 bases for J; bases not matched to a gene: 7. The CDR3, as DNA: TGCAGCGTGCCCACGGGACAGGGGGCAAACACTGAAGCTTTCTTT. Residues: CSVPTGQGANTEAFF. Full variable domain (rest looked up from reference TRBV29-1 and TRBJ1-1): SAVISQKPSRDICQRGTSLTIQCQVDSQVTMMFWYRQQPGQSLTLIATANQGSEATYESGFVIDKFPISRPNLTFSTLTVSNMSPEDSSIYLCSVPTGQGANTEAFFGQGTRLTVV.

The rearrangement joins TRBV7-3 to TRBJ2-3, with 7 bases identical to TRBD1. Germline V gene lookup returns CDR1 SGHTA and CDR2 FQGTGA. Germline trimming cut 4 bases from V and 3 bases from J; bases unmatched to any gene: 1. This CDR3 comprises 13 residues. The CDR3 coding sequence is TGTGCCAGCAGCTCGGGACAGACAGATACGCAGTATTTT. The encoded protein is CASSSGQTDTQYF. Based on the CDR3 plus reference TRBV7-3 and TRBJ2-3, the full variable domain is GAGVSQTPSNKVTEKGKYVELRCDPISGHTALYWYRQSLGQGPEFLIYFQGTGAADDSGLPNDRFFAVRPEGSVSTLKIQRTERGDSAVYLCASSSGQTDTQYFGPGTRLTVL.